A selection of T cell receptor beta chains follows, all from one sample in a study of a mutant IDH1 vaccine in newly diagnosed glioma. The data were produced by immunoSEQ multiplex PCR, yet TCRdb's version contains in-frame clones alone and is incomplete. The repertoire consists of about 38,000 clones, with around three quarters occurring once and the leading ten covering around 5.9%. No cognate antigen is known for these TCRs. The input for sequencing was PBMCs, taken from a glioma patient whose treatment included an IDH1 peptide vaccine. The receptors shown here come from a middle-aged man with glioma. CDR3s include the opening cysteine and the closing phenylalanine or tryptophan. D genes are given only for firm matches. The size field is filled for only some rows; it gives once, few, many or a size class.

TRBJ2-1 TRBD2 TRBV30 - TGTGCCTGGAGTCTAAGCGGCACTAGCGGGGGGGCCAGGGCCTACAATGAGCAGTTCTTC CAWSLSGTSGGARAYNEQFF
TRBJ2-2 - TRBV29-1 - TGCAGCGTTAGCGTGGGGGAGGCCGGGGAGCTGTTTTTT CSVSVGEAGELFF
TRBJ2-7 - TRBV20-1 - TGCAGCAAACCCACAGGGTGCGAGCAGTACTTC CSKPTGCEQYF
TRBJ2-6 - TRBV7-8 - TGTGCCAGCAGCCTCGTCCCTTTCTCCTCTGGGGCCAACGTCCTGACTTTC CASSLVPFSSGANVLTF
TRBJ1-2 - TRBV5-5 - TGTGCCAGCAGCTCGGCGGGGGCAGTAACTTCCTATGGCTACACCTTC CASSSAGAVTSYGYTF
TRBJ2-5 TRBD2 TRBV6-5 - TGTGCCAGCAGTTTCAATCCGGGACTAGCGGAAGAGACCCAGTACTTC CASSFNPGLAEETQYF
TRBJ2-2 - TRBV4-1 - TGCGCCAGCAGCCAAGTAGGGACCGGGGAGCTGTTTTTT CASSQVGTGELFF
TRBJ2-2 TRBD2 TRBV6-5 - TGTGCCAGCAGTTACGGGGGGGGCACCGGGGAGCTGTTTTTT CASSYGGGTGELFF
TRBJ2-7 - TRBV11-2 few TGTGCCAGCAGCTTAGGCAGGTACTACGAGCAGTACTTC CASSLGRYYEQYF
TRBJ1-5 - TRBV5-1 few TGCGCCAGCAGCCCGATGGGGTATAGCAATCAGCCCCAGCATTTT CASSPMGYSNQPQHF
TRBJ2-6 - TRBV5-8 - TGTGCCAGCAGCACAGGGCGCGTAGTAGGGGCCAACGTCCTGACTTTC CASSTGRVVGANVLTF
TRBJ2-7 TRBD2 TRBV7-9 - TGTGCCAGCAGCTTCGGGGGGGTCCCCTACGAGCAGTACTTC CASSFGGVPYEQYF
TRBJ1-5 - TRBV30 - TGTGCCTGGAGCGCCCAGGGTAGGGGCAATCAGCCCCAGCATTTT CAWSAQGRGNQPQHF
TRBJ2-2 - TRBV6-6 - TGTGCCGCCCGTTGGGGGAACACCGGGGAGCTGTTTTTT CAARWGNTGELFF
TRBJ2-3 - TRBV4-1 - TGCGCCAGCAGCCAAGATTTTTCGGAATCAAGTTTCGGTACACGAGATACGCAGTATTTT CASSQDFSESSFGTRDTQYF
TRBJ2-1 - TRBV5-4 - TGTGCAGCTTCGCGGGGTACCTACAATGAGCAGTTCTTC CAASRGTYNEQFF
TRBJ2-5 TRBD1 TRBV11-2 few TGTGCCAGCAGCTTAGCGACAGGGGGAGAGACCCAGTACTTC CASSLATGGETQYF
TRBJ1-5 - TRBV7-9 - TGTGCCTCCTCACAGGGCAGCAATCAGCCCCAGCATTTT CASSQGSNQPQHF
TRBJ2-3 - TRBV9 - TGTGCCAGCAGCGTAGGGGTGGGGGGGCGAACAGATACGCAGTATTTT CASSVGVGGRTDTQYF
TRBJ1-1 - TRBV18 medium-sized TGTGCCAGCTCATCGGAAGTGAACACTGAAGCTTTCTTT CASSSEVNTEAFF
TRBJ2-5 TRBD1 TRBV5-8 - TGTGCCAGCAGCCCGGACAGGGCAGAGACCCAGTACTTC CASSPDRAETQYF
TRBJ1-6 - TRBV5-1 - TGCGCCAGCAGCTTGGGGACGAGCAATTATTCACCCCTCCACTTT CASSLGTSNYSPLHF
TRBJ2-3 TRBD2 TRBV5-8 - TGTGCCAGCAGCCCTGGACTAGCGGGGGTGGGCGATACGCAGTATTTT CASSPGLAGVGDTQYF
TRBJ2-2 - TRBV15 - TGTGCCACCAGCACCAGGGGTGGGGAGCTGTTTTTT CATSTRGGELFF
TRBJ2-2 - TRBV5-1 few TGCGCCAGCAGCTTGGAGGTTGGGGGCACCGGGGAGCTGTTTTTT CASSLEVGGTGELFF
TRBJ2-1 - TRBV7-8 - TGTGCCAGCAGCCCCATCCGGGAGCAGTTCTTC CASSPIREQFF
TRBJ1-6 - TRBV19 - TGTGCCAGTAGTATGAAGGTAGATTCACCCCTCCACTTT CASSMKVDSPLHF
TRBJ1-1 TRBD1 TRBV6-5 - TGTGCCAGCAGTCGCCGACAGGGGAGCACTGAAGCTTTCTTT CASSRRQGSTEAFF
TRBJ2-3 - TRBV7-9 - TGTGCCAGCAGCTTGGGAATGGATTTT CASSLGMDF
TRBJ1-2 TRBD1 TRBV7-9 - TGTGCCAGCAGCTTAGAGGGACAGGGGTCTGGCTACACCTTC CASSLEGQGSGYTF
TRBJ1-5 - TRBV5-6 few TGTGCCAGCAGCTTCAGGGGAGGCAATCAGCCCCAGCATTTT CASSFRGGNQPQHF
TRBJ1-5 TRBD1 TRBV15 - TGTGCCACCAGCAGCTCGGGACAGCCCAATCAGCCCCAGCATTTT CATSSSGQPNQPQHF
TRBJ2-3 - TRBV9 - TGTGCCAGCAGCGTAGCCGTGGTAGATACGCAGTATTTT CASSVAVVDTQYF
TRBJ2-7 - TRBV29-1 few TGCAGCGCCCTCCTGGGGGGCCGCGAGCAGTACTTC CSALLGGREQYF
TRBJ1-1 - TRBV2 - TGTGCCAGTACCGGGACCGTGGGCGTGAACACTGAAGCTTTCTTT CASTGTVGVNTEAFF
TRBJ1-1 - TRBV7-9 once TGTGCCAGCAGCTTAGGACAGGCTGCTGAAGCTTTCTTT CASSLGQAAEAFF
TRBJ1-6 - TRBV7-2 - TGTGCCAGCAGCTCCCTCCGTAAGGACCTATTGAATTCACCCCTCCACTTT CASSSLRKDLLNSPLHF
TRBJ1-3 - TRBV6-5 - TGTGCCAGCAGTTACTCGCTGATCTCTGGAAACACCATATATTTT CASSYSLISGNTIYF
TRBJ2-7 TRBD1 TRBV6-5 - TGTGCCAGCATCCCGACAGGGGGCTACGAGCAGTACTTC CASIPTGGYEQYF
TRBJ2-1 - TRBV30 - TGTGCCTGGAGTGTTGGCAGGGTAGCTGAGCAGTTCTTC CAWSVGRVAEQFF
TRBJ2-2 TRBD1 TRBV30 - TGTGCCTGGACGAGAACAGGGGGAAGCACCGGGGAGCTGTTTTTT CAWTRTGGSTGELFF
TRBJ1-2 TRBD1 TRBV29-1 - TGCAGCGTCCAGGGGGACAACTATGGCTACACCTTC CSVQGDNYGYTF
TRBJ2-7 TRBD1 TRBV27 - TGTGCCAGCAGTTTAGACAGGGGCCGGGAGCAGTACTTC CASSLDRGREQYF
TRBJ2-1 TRBD2 TRBV7-9 - TGTGCCAGCAGTTCCGGTAGCGGGGGGGTTAATGAGCAGTTCTTC CASSSGSGGVNEQFF
TRBJ2-5 TRBD2 TRBV6-1 - TGTGCCAGCACTTTCGGACTAGCGGAAGAGACCCAGTACTTC CASTFGLAEETQYF
TRBJ2-7 - TRBV5-1 - TGCGCCAGCAGCTTGAGGGACGCCTACGAGCAGTACTTC CASSLRDAYEQYF
TRBJ1-1 TRBD1 TRBV2 - TGTGCCAGCAGTGAAGGGGGACAGAATCATGAAGCTTTCTTT CASSEGGQNHEAFF
TRBJ1-2 TRBD1 TRBV6-5 - TGTGCCAGCAGGACAGGGTTGTTCAGTGGCTACACCTTC CASRTGLFSGYTF
TRBJ1-1 TRBD1 TRBV2 few TGTGCCAGCAGGGTGACAGGGGTGGCCTTTTTGAACACTGAAGCTTTCTTT CASRVTGVAFLNTEAFF
TRBJ2-7 - TRBV11-3 - TGTGCCAGCAGTAACCTCCCAGGGTCGGACTACGAGCAGTACTTC CASSNLPGSDYEQYF
TRBJ2-7 TRBD2 TRBV10-2 - TGCGCCAGCAGTGAGTGGGGCAGCGGGGGGGCCTACGAGCAGTACTTC CASSEWGSGGAYEQYF
TRBJ2-2 TRBD2 TRBV11-3 - TGTGCCAGCAGCTTTAGCGGGGGGACCACCGGGGAGCTGTTTTTT CASSFSGGTTGELFF
TRBJ1-6 - TRBV10-3 - TGTGCCATCAGATTCGGGGAAGGAAATTCACCCCTCCACTTT CAIRFGEGNSPLHF
TRBJ2-3 - TRBV5-1 - TGCGCCAGCAGCTTGGCGGCTGTAGATACGCAGTATTTT CASSLAAVDTQYF